One sample yielded the 4 T cell receptor beta chains listed below, sequenced in a study of T cells after posttransplantation cyclophosphamide (dated by TCRdb to the mid-2010s). Interpreted using the paper, the treatment or condition label stands for: high-dose cyclophosphamide on days +3 and +4 as single-agent GVHD prophylaxis. Busulfan and fludarabine conditioning, a related or unrelated marrow graft, and cyclophosphamide on days +3 and +4 were given to PTCy patients. The library was produced with the immunoSEQ multiplex PCR assay. What TCRdb holds here is the immuneACCESS table cut down to in-frame rearrangements. Part of the clones is not present; checked against another copy, under half of the missing clones reflect an unresolved V gene, and the others are unexplained. In all, the sample holds around 40,000 clones, and 90% of those were seen once. Of the sample, less than 2.5% is held by the ten largest clones.

The sample consisted of PBMCs, taken 55 to 70 days after allogeneic stem cell transplant with posttransplant cyclophosphamide. The receptors come from a male patient between 60 and 69 years old who received an allogeneic stem cell transplant from a related donor and was CMV-positive. In transplant recipients, some T cells may be of donor rather than host origin.

The chain couples TRBV7-9 to TRBJ1-1; 9 bases are shared with TRBD1. This CDR3 has 15 amino acids. V shed 2 bases, J shed 6 bases, and the junction held 7 bases outside the gene matches. Germline V gene data show CDR1 as SEHNR and CDR2 as FQNEAQ (reference sequence). The CDR3 DNA sequence: TGTGCCAGCAGCTTACTTGGGACAGGGAGGCCTGAAGCTTTCTTT. Translating it yields CASSLLGTGRPEAFF.

This chain links TRBV14 with TRBJ2-7, with D perhaps TRBD1 (7 bases). This CDR3 spans 14 amino acids. Trimming shortened V by 5 bases and J by 2 bases, and 13 bases separated the two germline ends. Germline V lookup: CDR1 SGHDN, CDR2 FVKESK. This CDR3 reads CASSYAGQPYEQYF. Here the CDR3 DNA reads TGTGCCAGCAGCTACGCGGGACAGCCCTACGAGCAGTACTTC.

V is TRBV9 and J is TRBJ1-3, with D possibly matching TRBD1 (6 bases). Looked up from germline, CDR1 is SGDLS and CDR2 is YYNGEE. The V gene lost 4 bases and the J gene lost 5 bases, with 16 bases spanning the gap. There are 15 residues in the CDR3. This chain's CDR3 is CASSRDGQPRNTIYF. Written as DNA, the CDR3 is TGTGCCAGCAGCAGAGACGGACAGCCGAGAAACACCATATATTTT. Full variable domain (outside the CDR3, taken from reference TRBV9 and TRBJ1-3): DSGVTQTPKHLITATGQRVTLRCSPRSGDLSVYWYQQSLDQGLQFLIQYYNGEERAKGNILERFSAQQFPDLHSELNLSSLELGDSALYFCASSRDGQPRNTIYFGEGSWLTVV.

This clone occurred once. The chain carries TRBV7-9 and TRBJ1-1; unclear D gene. The CDR3 extends over 17 amino acids. From germline, CDR1 is SEHNR and CDR2 FQNEAQ (reference sequence). Between the trimmed V and J ends, which lost 3 bases and 4 bases, there was a span of 21 bases. CDR3 in DNA: TGTGCCAGCAGCTTCCAATCAAACAGCATCCGTGTCACTGAAGCTTTCTTT. Amino acid sequence: CASSFQSNSIRVTEAFF.